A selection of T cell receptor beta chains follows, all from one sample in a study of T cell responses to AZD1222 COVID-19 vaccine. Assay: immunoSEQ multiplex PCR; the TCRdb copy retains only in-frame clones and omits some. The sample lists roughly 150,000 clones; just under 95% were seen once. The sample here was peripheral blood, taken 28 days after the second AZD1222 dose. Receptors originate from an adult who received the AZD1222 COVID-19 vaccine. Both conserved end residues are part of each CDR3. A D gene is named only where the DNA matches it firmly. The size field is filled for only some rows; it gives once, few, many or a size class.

DNA: TGTGCCAGCAGAAACCCCTTTAACTATGGCTACACCTTC; CDR3: CASRNPFNYGYTF; J: TRBJ1-2; D: NA; size: NA; V: TRBV2
DNA: TGTGCCAGTAAGCCGGGCCTGAACACTGAAGCTTTCTTT; CDR3: CASKPGLNTEAFF; J: TRBJ1-1; D: NA; size: NA; V: TRBV19
DNA: TGTGCCAGCAGCGCTACGGACAGCAATTCACCCCTCCACTTT; CDR3: CASSATDSNSPLHF; J: TRBJ1-6; D: NA; size: NA; V: TRBV7-9
DNA: TGTGCCAGCAGCTTGGGAGGGGCTTATGGCTACACCTTC; CDR3: CASSLGGAYGYTF; J: TRBJ1-2; D: NA; size: NA; V: TRBV5-4
DNA: TGTGCCTGGATTCCGGGACACGGGAGCTATGGCTACACCTTC; CDR3: CAWIPGHGSYGYTF; J: TRBJ1-2; D: NA; size: NA; V: TRBV30
DNA: TGTGCCAGCAGTGGCCAGAGTGGGGAGTGGGGCTACACCTTC; CDR3: CASSGQSGEWGYTF; J: TRBJ1-2; D: NA; size: NA; V: TRBV28
DNA: TGCAGCGTCGAAAATTGGGAAGCGGGGCTTGATGAGCAGTTCTTC; CDR3: CSVENWEAGLDEQFF; J: TRBJ2-1; D: TRBD2; size: NA; V: TRBV29-1
DNA: TGTGCCAGCAGCCTTGGGGTCTTGGGCTACACCTTC; CDR3: CASSLGVLGYTF; J: TRBJ1-2; D: NA; size: once; V: TRBV12-3/TRBV12-4
DNA: TGTGCCTGGGGGCTAGCGGGGGGGAACATTCAGTACTTC; CDR3: CAWGLAGGNIQYF; J: TRBJ2-4; D: TRBD2; size: NA; V: TRBV30
DNA: TGTGCCAGCAGTTTTGGGCAGTTTGCTGAAGCTTTCTTT; CDR3: CASSFGQFAEAFF; J: TRBJ1-1; D: NA; size: NA; V: TRBV12-3/TRBV12-4
DNA: TGTGCCAGCAGTTACGGGGGGGGTAGGGACTATGGCTACACCTTC; CDR3: CASSYGGGRDYGYTF; J: TRBJ1-2; D: NA; size: NA; V: TRBV6-5
DNA: TGCGCCAGCAGCTGGCAGGGGGTTACAGATACGCAGTATTTT; CDR3: CASSWQGVTDTQYF; J: TRBJ2-3; D: TRBD1; size: NA; V: TRBV5-1
DNA: TGTGCCAGCAGCTATCTGACGGGGCTCACAGATACGCAGTATTTT; CDR3: CASSYLTGLTDTQYF; J: TRBJ2-3; D: NA; size: NA; V: TRBV13
DNA: TGCGCCAGCAGCCTAGGGACTGAAGCTTTCTTT; CDR3: CASSLGTEAFF; J: TRBJ1-1; D: NA; size: NA; V: TRBV5-1
DNA: TGTGCCGCGGCGGGCGTCTGGAACACTGAAGCTTTCTTT; CDR3: CAAAGVWNTEAFF; J: TRBJ1-1; D: NA; size: NA; V: TRBV19
DNA: TGTGCCAGCAGCCTACAGGGGGACACTGAAGCTTTCTTT; CDR3: CASSLQGDTEAFF; J: TRBJ1-1; D: TRBD1; size: NA; V: TRBV7-9
DNA: TGTGCCAGCAGTGAACTCGCAGGGGGAGATAGGGGCGGGGAGCTGTTTTTT; CDR3: CASSELAGGDRGGELFF; J: TRBJ2-2; D: TRBD1; size: NA; V: TRBV6-1